The 18 T cell receptor beta chains presented below share a single source sample, sequenced in a study of shared clonotypes between healthy human individuals. Data came from immunoSEQ multiplex PCR; TCRdb stores just in-frame clones and leaves some out. This table holds about 1 million clones, more than 60% found once. Sequenced material: memory CD4+ T cells sorted from blood. The subset: CD45RA-negative fraction. The receptors here all came from a man aged 18 to 29 in good health.

The chain joins TRBV7-8 to TRBJ1-4; 9 nucleotides line up with TRBD1. This CDR3 is built from 16 residues. The ends lost 4 bases at V and 7 bases at J; junction bases unmatched: 10. Germline V gene data show CDR1 as SGHVS and CDR2 as FQNEAQ. CDR3 protein: CASSSPGQGQSEKLFF. The CDR3 nucleotides are TGTGCCAGCAGCTCACCCGGACAGGGGCAAAGTGAAAAACTGTTTTTT.

J is TRBJ1-6 and V is TRBV7-8; D might be TRBD1 (5 bases). Germline loops: CDR1 SGHVS, CDR2 FQNEAQ. The germline V and J ends were trimmed by 4 bases and 6 bases, with 19 bases remaining between them. The CDR3 consists of 17 residues. The CDR3 coding sequence is TGTGCCAGCAGCTCTGGGGGGGTTGTCAGAATTAATTCACCCCTCCACTTT. Translated, it gives CASSSGGVVRINSPLHF.

This sequence joins TRBV5-1 and TRBJ2-5; a possible D gene is TRBD2 (6 bases). V was trimmed by 6 bases and J by 7 bases, leaving 13 bases between them. Germline lookup yields CDR1 SGHRS and CDR2 YFSETQ. This CDR3 has 12 residues. The DNA for the CDR3 is TGCGCCAGCAACGGGGTCGGGGGGACCCAGTACTTC. This sequence encodes CASNGVGGTQYF.

This clone was observed once. The V and J genes are TRBV7-6 and TRBJ2-4; D is perhaps TRBD2 (5 bases). Trimming left V 0 bases short and J 6 bases short, with 9 bases between. The length of the CDR3 is 14 residues. Per germline, CDR1 SGHVS and CDR2 FNYEAQ. CDR3 DNA: TGTGCCAGCAGCTTAGCTGGAGGCAGAAACATTCAGTACTTC. It specifies CASSLAGGRNIQYF.

V usage is TRBV11-2 and J usage is TRBJ2-2; the D gene is possibly TRBD2 (6 bases). V lost 5 bases, J lost 6 bases, and 10 bases lay in between. Germline V gene sequence: CDR1 SGHAT, CDR2 FQNNGV. This CDR3 is 13 amino acids long. In DNA form, the CDR3 reads TGTGCCAGCAGCCCCCGACTAGCCGGGGAGCTGTTTTTT. Translating it yields CASSPRLAGELFF. The full variable domain, its missing parts supplied by reference TRBV11-2 and TRBJ2-2, is EAGVAQSPRYKIIEKRQSVAFWCNPISGHATLYWYQQILGQGPKLLIQFQNNGVVDDSQLPKDRFSAERLKGVDSTLKIQPAKLEDSAVYLCASSPRLAGELFFGEGSRLTVL.

This sequence joins TRBV5-4 and TRBJ2-7, with D possibly called TRBD1 or TRBD2 (5 bases each). CDR3 length: 14 amino acids. Germline-derived CDR1 and CDR2 are SGHNT and YYREEE (reference sequence). Between the trimmed V and J ends, which lost 4 bases and 0 bases, there was a span of 11 bases. CDR3 region: CASSRDASSYEQYF. CDR3 nucleotide sequence: TGTGCCAGCAGCCGGGACGCGAGCTCCTACGAGCAGTACTTC.

The chain joins TRBV30 to TRBJ2-5; TRBD2 agrees at 9 bases. Germline CDR1 is GTSNPN and CDR2 is SVGIG (reference sequence). The ends lost 0 bases at V and 5 bases at J; junction bases unmatched: 25. The CDR3 covers 21 residues. In nucleotides, the CDR3 is TGTGCCTGGAGTGTACTAATTAGGGGGCTTCAGCGGGGGGAGCCTACCGAGACCCAGTACTTC. This codes for CAWSVLIRGLQRGEPTETQYF.

Turning to this clone: Other DNA sequences within the sample encode an identical CDR3. This chain links TRBV11-2 with TRBJ2-5; D is unclear. The CDR3 totals 14 residues. Germline-derived CDR1 and CDR2 are SGHAT and FQNNGV. Trimming left V 0 bases short and J 2 bases short, with 7 bases between. CDR3 residues: CASSLDGTQETQYF. The CDR3 nucleotides are TGTGCCAGCAGCTTAGATGGCACGCAAGAGACCCAGTACTTC.

CDR3 amino acids: CASSDRVYTGELFF. Here the CDR3 DNA reads TGTGCCAGCAGCGACAGGGTGTACACCGGGGAGCTGTTTTTT. This chain joins TRBV6-1 and TRBJ2-2; 7 bases map to TRBD1. The trim removed 6 bases at V and 3 bases at J, leaving 4 bases unmatched. There are 14 residues in the CDR3. From germline, CDR1 is MNHNS and CDR2 SASEGT.

The J gene is TRBJ1-1, the V gene TRBV29-1, with 7 positions matching TRBD1. The CDR3 runs 11 residues. CDR1 and CDR2 from the germline V gene are SQVTM and ANQGSEA. V lost 5 bases to trimming and J lost 6 bases; unmatched junction nucleotides: 3. CDR3 bases: TGCAGCGTTCACAGGGGTGCTGAAGCTTTCTTT. Its protein product is CSVHRGAEAFF.

The rearrangement joins TRBV2 to TRBJ1-5; 8 bases are a match to TRBD1. Per germline, CDR1 SNHLY and CDR2 FYNNEI. The ends lost 4 bases at V and 7 bases at J; junction bases unmatched: 12. The CDR3 contains 16 residues. CDR3 loop: CASSAGQGGSLQPQHF. The CDR3 region has the DNA TGTGCCAGCAGTGCTGGACAGGGAGGAAGTTTACAGCCCCAGCATTTT.

The chain combines TRBV5-1 with TRBJ2-5; D may be TRBD1 (7 bases). V was trimmed by 3 bases and J by 3 bases, leaving 15 bases between them. Germline lookup yields CDR1 SGHRS and CDR2 YFSETQ. This CDR3 region has 15 residues. CDR3 protein: CASSSSGGSEETQYF. CDR3 sequence (DNA): TGCGCCAGCAGCTCGTCAGGGGGGAGCGAAGAGACCCAGTACTTC.

The chain is built from TRBV5-1 and TRBJ1-1; TRBD1 might be the D (5 bases). V lost 6 bases and J 7 bases, leaving 16 bases between the germline ends. The CDR3 is made up of 13 amino acids. Looked up from germline, CDR1 is SGHRS and CDR2 is YFSETQ. DNA of the CDR3: TGCGCCAGCACCCCATATGGGCAGGGTGAAGCTTTCTTT. This gives the protein CASTPYGQGEAFF.

The rearrangement links TRBV9 to TRBJ2-3; D possibly corresponds to TRBD1 (6 bases). Deletions cut 4 bases from V and 8 bases from J, with 11 bases between. The CDR3 sequence is 12 residues long. From germline, CDR1 is SGDLS and CDR2 YYNGEE. The CDR3: CASSPEGVTQYF. The CDR3 nucleotides read TGTGCCAGCAGCCCAGAGGGGGTTACGCAGTATTTT. The variable domain in full, completed from reference TRBV9 and TRBJ2-3, reads DSGVTQTPKHLITATGQRVTLRCSPRSGDLSVYWYQQSLDQGLQFLIQYYNGEERAKGNILERFSAQQFPDLHSELNLSSLELGDSALYFCASSPEGVTQYFGPGTRLTVL.

The chain links TRBV5-8 to TRBJ1-6; D remains unclear. This CDR3 region has 15 residues. Germline-derived CDR1 and CDR2 are SGHTS and YDEGEE. V lost 7 bases and J lost 5, with 16 bases in between. The CDR3 is CASSAWALDNSPLHF. The CDR3 DNA is TGTGCCAGCTCGGCTTGGGCTTTGGATAATTCACCCCTCCACTTT.

The chain recombines TRBV5-1 with TRBJ2-2; 7 bases are a match to TRBD2. The CDR3 has 16 amino acids. Per the germline V gene, CDR1 is SGHRS and CDR2 is YFSETQ. Trimming cost V 4 bases and J 3 bases; bases outside gene matches: 9. CDR3 DNA: TGCGCCAGCAGCCCGCGGGCGGGAGCGGACACCGGGGAGCTGTTTTTT. It specifies CASSPRAGADTGELFF.

V gene TRBV6-5 combines with J gene TRBJ2-6; D is uncertain. CDR1 and CDR2 (germline): MNHEY, SVGAGI. The CDR3 sequence is 15 residues long. Trimming took off 2 bases at V and 2 bases at J, with 7 bases between the two ends. The CDR3 is CASSYAGTGANVLTF. The CDR3 bases are TGTGCCAGCAGTTACGCCGGAACTGGGGCCAACGTCCTGACTTTC.

The chain links TRBV28 to TRBJ1-2; 8 nucleotides line up with TRBD1. Germline CDR1 reads MDHEN; CDR2 reads SYDVKM. Unmatched junction bases numbered 9, after V lost 5 bases and J lost 4 bases. The CDR3 extends over 15 amino acids. CDR3: CASSASGTGAYGYTF. The DNA for the CDR3 is TGTGCCAGCAGTGCATCCGGGACAGGAGCCTATGGCTACACCTTC.